Following are 16 T cell receptor beta chains from one sample sequenced in a study of blood T cell repertoires in COVID-19. Using immunoSEQ multiplex PCR, the repertoire was profiled, and TCRdb retains in-frame clones only, with some absent. This table has about 120,000 clones, around 85% appearing once. Sequencing used peripheral blood. These receptors came from a woman aged 60-75 years with COVID-19, enrolled during active disease.

This clone appeared a single time. V usage is TRBV9 and J usage is TRBJ2-3, with TRBD2 identical over 9 bases. The CDR3 consists of 15 residues. Germline lookup yields CDR1 SGDLS and CDR2 YYNGEE. V gave up 4 bases and J gave up 6 bases; unmatched junction bases: 9. This chain's CDR3 is CASSPGGGASDTQYF. In DNA, the CDR3 is TGTGCCAGCAGCCCGGGCGGGGGGGCATCGGATACGCAGTATTTT. The entire variable domain, with the rest obtained from reference TRBV9 and TRBJ2-3, is as follows: DSGVTQTPKHLITATGQRVTLRCSPRSGDLSVYWYQQSLDQGLQFLIQYYNGEERAKGNILERFSAQQFPDLHSELNLSSLELGDSALYFCASSPGGGASDTQYFGPGTRLTVL.

The V and J genes are TRBV24-1 and TRBJ2-5; 10 bases line up with TRBD2. This CDR3 region has 16 residues. Germline values: CDR1 KGHDR, CDR2 SFDVKD. Trimming took 1 base from V and 1 from J; bases not matched to a gene: 2. The chain's CDR3 is CATSDFRTSGQETQYF. DNA of the CDR3: TGTGCCACCAGTGATTTCCGGACTAGCGGCCAAGAGACCCAGTACTTC.

The gene calls are TRBV12-3 or TRBV12-4 and TRBJ1-2, with TRBD1 as a possible D gene (5 bases). The V and J ends lost 5 bases and 8 bases respectively, with 15 bases between them. The CDR3 spans 13 residues. Here the CDR3 reads CASSRRVEGGYTF. For the CDR3, the DNA is TGTGCCAGCAGTCGGAGGGTGGAGGGGGGCTACACCTTC.

The chain links TRBV4-2 to TRBJ2-7, with 9 nucleotides matching TRBD2. This CDR3 spans 18 amino acids. Germline trimming cut 0 bases from V and 0 bases from J; bases unmatched to any gene: 9. Germline V gives CDR1 LGHNA, CDR2 YNFKEQ. The CDR3 DNA follows: TGTGCCAGCAGCCAAGATTTTTCAGCGGGGGGCCGCTCCTACGAGCAGTACTTC. Translated, it gives CASSQDFSAGGRSYEQYF.

A single count supports this clone. This chain connects TRBV2 to TRBJ1-5; 9 bases match TRBD1. Trimming at V came to 4 bases and at J to 7 bases, leaving 8 bases not matched to a gene. The CDR3 is made up of 15 amino acids. The V gene's germline CDR1 is SNHLY and CDR2 FYNNEI. The CDR3 here is CASSATGGSRQPQHF. In nucleotides, the CDR3 is TGTGCCAGCAGTGCGACAGGGGGATCCAGGCAGCCCCAGCATTTT.

J is TRBJ1-2 and V is TRBV14, with 9 bases fitting TRBD1. This CDR3 contains 16 residues. With 4 bases clipped from V and 0 bases from J, the junction kept 6 bases outside the gene matches. The germline V gene has CDR1 SGHDN and CDR2 FVKESK. The CDR3 protein is CASSRGQGVPNYGYTF. CDR3 nucleotide sequence: TGTGCCAGCAGCCGGGGACAGGGTGTCCCTAACTATGGCTACACCTTC.

The CDR3 is CASRRGNNQPQHF. For the CDR3, the DNA is TGTGCCAGCAGAAGGGGCAACAATCAGCCCCAGCATTTT. This rearrangement joins TRBV12-3 or TRBV12-4 to TRBJ1-5; the D gene is possibly TRBD1 (5 bases). V was shortened by 6 bases and J by 3 bases, with 9 bases between the two germline ends. The CDR3 loop spans 13 amino acids.

The chain links TRBV30 to TRBJ1-5; 10 bases agree with TRBD1. J was trimmed by 3 bases and V by 1 base; bases with no gene match: 3. The CDR3 is 15 residues long. Looked up from germline, CDR1 is GTSNPN and CDR2 is SVGIG (reference sequence). CDR3: CAWSGGQGYNQPQHF. The CDR3 DNA follows: TGTGCCTGGAGTGGGGGACAGGGGTACAATCAGCCCCAGCATTTT.

The J gene is TRBJ1-4, the V gene TRBV11-1, with D possibly matching TRBD1 (5 bases). Trimming shortened V by 0 bases and J by 11 bases, and 16 bases separated the two germline ends. The CDR3 is 15 amino acids. Germline V lookup: CDR1 SGHAT, CDR2 FQDESV (reference sequence). The CDR3 loop reads CASSLARGRDGKLFF. Written as DNA, the CDR3 is TGTGCCAGCAGCTTAGCGCGGGGACGCGACGGGAAACTGTTTTTT.

This chain links TRBV4-1 with TRBJ1-4; D is undetermined. This CDR3 region has 15 residues. Trimming removed 0 bases from V and 4 bases from J, with 9 bases in between. Germline CDR1 reads MGHRA; CDR2 reads YSYEKL. The CDR3 loop reads CASSQEAGSNEKLFF. DNA for the CDR3: TGCGCCAGCAGCCAAGAGGCAGGAAGTAATGAAAAACTGTTTTTT.

The chain uses TRBV28 and TRBJ1-2, with 7 nucleotides matching TRBD1. The germline CDR1 and CDR2 sequences are MDHEN and SYDVKM. V dropped 6 bases and J dropped 3; count of bases not matched to a gene: 10. The CDR3 contains 15 residues. DNA of the CDR3: TGTGCCAGCAGGGAAAGCAGGGGGATGTACTATGGCTACACCTTC. Translation gives CASRESRGMYYGYTF.

The gene calls are TRBV5-4 and TRBJ2-7; possible D gene TRBD2, 5 bases. The V end was cut by 2 bases, the J end by 9 bases, with 15 bases between. Germline lookup yields CDR1 SGHNT and CDR2 YYREEE (reference sequence). This CDR3 spans 13 amino acids. Here the CDR3 reads CASSFSGERWQYF. Written as DNA, the CDR3 is TGTGCCAGCAGCTTTTCCGGGGAAAGATGGCAGTACTTC.

The chain is built from TRBV18 and TRBJ2-4; 10 bases agree with TRBD1. Germline V gene data show CDR1 as KGHSH and CDR2 as LQKENI. This CDR3 has 16 residues. The trim removed 0 bases at V and 2 bases at J, leaving 1 base unmatched. The CDR3 sequence is CASSPPGQGSKNIQYF. The CDR3 DNA sequence: TGTGCCAGCTCACCACCGGGACAGGGGTCCAAAAACATTCAGTACTTC.

This rearrangement joins TRBV7-3 to TRBJ2-1; TRBD1 matches at 8 bases. The CDR3 extends over 17 amino acids. The germline gives CDR1 SGHTA, CDR2 FQGTGA. After removal of 0 bases from V and 0 bases from J, the junction contained 4 bases not matched to a gene. The DNA for the CDR3 is TGTGCCAGCAGCTTAACGGGGACAGGTATCTCCTACAATGAGCAGTTCTTC. This translates into CASSLTGTGISYNEQFF. The complete variable domain, with remaining parts taken from reference TRBV7-3 and TRBJ2-1, reads GAGVSQTPSNKVTEKGKYVELRCDPISGHTALYWYRQSLGQGPEFLIYFQGTGAADDSGLPNDRFFAVRPEGSVSTLKIQRTERGDSAVYLCASSLTGTGISYNEQFFGPGTRLTVL.

The V and J genes are TRBV27 and TRBJ1-3; no clear D. The CDR3 has 14 amino acids. The V and J ends lost 5 bases and 4 bases respectively, with 12 bases between them. The V gene's germline CDR1 is MNHEY and CDR2 SMNVEV (reference sequence). The CDR3 nucleotides are TGTGCCAGCAGTCCCGCGGGGAAAGGAAACACCATATATTTT. Protein: CASSPAGKGNTIYF.

This sequence joins TRBV28 and TRBJ1-5; a weak D match, TRBD1 (6 bases). From germline, CDR1 is MDHEN and CDR2 SYDVKM. Trimming took 5 bases from V and 7 from J, leaving 12 bases between them. The CDR3 is 13 amino acids. The CDR3 loop is CASSTGSRQPQHF. The CDR3 nucleotides read TGTGCCAGCAGTACAGGGTCGAGGCAGCCCCAGCATTTT.